The entry below gives a single T cell receptor (beta chain) sequence along with its context. What it recognizes is unknown. The CDR3 extends over 16 amino acids. CDR1 is MNHEY, CDR2 SMNVEV, per germline (reference sequence). Trimming cost V 0 bases and J 0 bases, with 12 bases left between them. These data originate in a study of regulatory T cells in long-lasting Graves disease. Described time point: persistent/refractory GD, antithyroid drugs over 5 years with positive TRAb. The TCR library used RNA extracted from PBMCs. An endocrinology department in Xi'an, China, recruited the patients. Peripheral blood, Nine milliliters per patient, was collected in EDTA tubes. Whole-study results and caveats: Researchers reported studying only peripheral blood, not thyroid tissue. With persistent disease, TRBV28, TRBJ1-2 and TRBJ2-5 were the favored segments.

According to the study, TCR beta libraries were built with iRepertoire HTBI primers and CDR3-region Arm-PCR. TCRdb recomputed calls from the multiplex PCR reads with MiXCR, one row per CDR3 protein. The data show about 660,000 distinct CDR3 sequences, with 30% seen just once and around 42% held by the top ten. The sequence derives from a female donor with Graves disease. The V gene is TRBV27, the J gene TRBJ2-7; D is unclear. Sequencing used peripheral blood mononuclear cells (PBMCs), obtained when the disease was refractory, from a patient treated with antithyroid drugs. CDR3 protein: CASSLSEARPSYEQYF. CDR3 nucleotides: TGTGCCAGCAGTTTATCTGAGGCGAGACCCTCCTACGAGCAGTACTTC.